One and the same sample provided the 12 T cell receptor beta chains below, sequenced in a study of shared clonotypes between healthy human individuals. Cells designated naive CD8 were CD45RO-negative and were positively selected for CCR7, with terminally differentiated effector memory CD45RA+ cells excluded. Repertoires were generated with immunoSEQ multiplex PCR, while TCRdb's copy carries only in-frame clones and drops some. This table has hundreds of thousands of clones, around 95% appearing once. Sequences were obtained from naive CD8+ T cells sorted from blood. The source is a woman aged 25 to 39 in good health.

The rearrangement links TRBV4-1 to TRBJ2-2, with D unclear. CDR3 length: 15 residues. Germline-derived CDR1 and CDR2 are MGHRA and YSYEKL. The V gene lost 4 bases and the J gene lost 2 bases, with 11 bases spanning the gap. The CDR3 reads CASSRSNLNTGELFF. The CDR3 nucleotides are TGCGCCAGCAGCCGGAGTAACTTAAACACCGGGGAGCTGTTTTTT.

This chain links TRBV28 with TRBJ2-7, with 8 bases lining up with TRBD1. This CDR3 has 18 amino acids. Germline CDR1 reads MDHEN; CDR2 reads SYDVKM. After removal of 5 bases from V and 0 bases from J, the junction contained 15 bases not matched to a gene. The CDR3 loop is CASSTTDYGQGPSYEQYF. As DNA, the CDR3 is TGTGCCAGCAGTACGACCGACTATGGACAGGGACCCTCCTACGAGCAGTACTTC.

The rearrangement links TRBV9 to TRBJ2-5; D remains unclear. V was pared by 0 bases and J by 4 bases, with 13 bases between. In germline, CDR1 is SGDLS, CDR2 YYNGEE. The CDR3 runs 15 residues. DNA for the CDR3: TGTGCCAGCAGCGTAGACGAGGCCGCTTCAGAGACCCAGTACTTC. It encodes CASSVDEAASETQYF. Together with reference TRBV9 and TRBJ2-5, the CDR3 gives the full variable domain: DSGVTQTPKHLITATGQRVTLRCSPRSGDLSVYWYQQSLDQGLQFLIQYYNGEERAKGNILERFSAQQFPDLHSELNLSSLELGDSALYFCASSVDEAASETQYFGPGTRLLVL.

This clone was observed a single time. The chain couples TRBV27 to TRBJ2-7, with D possibly matching TRBD2 (6 bases). Germline loops: CDR1 MNHEY, CDR2 SMNVEV (reference sequence). The CDR3 extends over 13 amino acids. V lost 4 bases and J 5 bases, leaving 12 bases between the germline ends. DNA of the CDR3: TGTGCCAGCAGTTCTGCCCTAGCGAACGAGCAGTACTTC. It codes for CASSSALANEQYF.

The V call is TRBV4-2, the J call TRBJ1-2, with a tentative D call TRBD1 (5 bases). The CDR3 has 16 amino acids. The germline CDR1 and CDR2 sequences are LGHNA and YNFKEQ. V was pared by 0 bases and J by 7 bases, with 18 bases between. The CDR3 region is CASSQESWGEEGGYTF. The CDR3 nucleotides are TGTGCCAGCAGCCAAGAGAGCTGGGGGGAGGAGGGTGGCTACACCTTC.

This clone was detected only once. The junction and the germline gene differ at one end; a read error may be behind it. At the DNA level, this CDR3 is encoded by other sequences in the same sample as well. The chain is built from TRBV30 and TRBJ2-6; D perhaps matches TRBD1 (5 bases). Germline CDR1 GTSNPN, CDR2 SVGIG (reference sequence). This CDR3 region has 18 residues. The CDR3 DNA is TGTGCCTGGGACGGCTTACAGGTATACAGCTCTGGGGCCAACGTCCTGACTTTT. Translated: CAWDGLQVYSSGANVLTF.

The V and J genes are TRBV7-8 and TRBJ2-7; 9 bases are a match to TRBD1. The germline gives CDR1 SGHVS, CDR2 FQNEAQ. The length of the CDR3 is 14 residues. The junction had 3 bases not matched to a gene; V was cut back by 1 base and J by 5 bases. For the CDR3, the DNA is TGTGCCAGCAGCTTAGAGGACAGGGGCCACGAGCAGTACTTC. Translating gives CASSLEDRGHEQYF.

The chain links TRBV25-1 to TRBJ1-1; the D gene is possibly TRBD1 (5 bases). This CDR3 is built from 13 residues. Germline V gene lookup returns CDR1 MGHDK and CDR2 SYGVNS. Trimming shortened V by 4 bases and J by 7 bases, and 13 bases separated the two germline ends. This CDR3 is CASSGPGRNEAFF. The CDR3 nucleotides read TGTGCCAGCAGTGGCCCGGGACGGAATGAAGCTTTCTTT.

This chain links TRBV2 with TRBJ2-7, with D maybe TRBD2 (6 bases). With 2 bases removed from V and 7 bases from J, the gap between germline ends came to 21 bases. The CDR3 extends over 16 amino acids. The V gene's germline CDR1 is SNHLY and CDR2 FYNNEI. The CDR3: CASSETPVGGLGEQYF. The CDR3 nucleotides read TGTGCCAGCAGTGAAACCCCAGTTGGAGGGCTTGGAGAGCAGTACTTC. The full variable domain, rest sourced from reference TRBV2 and TRBJ2-7, is EPEVTQTPSHQVTQMGQEVILRCVPISNHLYFYWYRQILGQKVEFLVSFYNNEISEKSEIFDDQFSVERPDGSNFTLKIRSTKLEDSAMYFCASSETPVGGLGEQYFGPGTRLTVT.

The V call is TRBV25-1, the J call TRBJ2-5, with 7 bases matching TRBD1. V was clipped by 9 bases and J by 1 base; unmatched bases: 2. The CDR3 length is 12 residues. Germline V lookup: CDR1 MGHDK, CDR2 SYGVNS. This CDR3 reads CASGDSQETQYF. The CDR3 DNA sequence: TGTGCCAGTGGGGACAGCCAAGAGACCCAGTACTTC.

The chain is built from TRBV5-1 and TRBJ1-2; tentatively, D is TRBD1 (5 bases). Germline CDR1 is SGHRS and CDR2 is YFSETQ. Trimming left V 0 bases short and J 8 bases short, with 26 bases between. There are 18 residues in the CDR3. The CDR3 is CASSLDLTAADRTMGYTF. CDR3 DNA: TGCGCCAGCAGCTTGGACCTGACAGCCGCCGATCGAACTATGGGCTACACCTTC.

This rearrangement joins TRBV28 to TRBJ1-3, with 9 bases that match TRBD1. The CDR3 consists of 18 residues. CDR1 is MDHEN, CDR2 SYDVKM, per germline. After removal of 4 bases from V and 2 bases from J, the junction contained 12 bases not matched to a gene. The CDR3 spells CASSSTGGDRAAGNTIYF. The DNA for the CDR3 is TGTGCCAGCAGTTCTACAGGGGGCGACAGGGCTGCTGGAAACACCATATATTTT. Looking up the rest from reference TRBV28 and TRBJ1-3 gives the full variable domain: DVKVTQSSRYLVKRTGEKVFLECVQDMDHENMFWYRQDPGLGLRLIYFSYDVKMKEKGDIPEGYSVSREKKERFSLILESASTNQTSMYLCASSSTGGDRAAGNTIYFGEGSWLTVV.